This entry concerns a single T cell receptor (beta chain). Its specificity is not known. Germline and junction disagree at one end, which may indicate a read error. Healthy donors of bone marrow made up the group. This sample is part of a study of cytomegalovirus exposure and HLA in healthy donors. Amplification used 60 Vbeta primers and 13 Jbeta primers. The repertoire was sequenced with immunoSEQ multiplex PCR; TCRdb's copy has only in-frame clones and lacks some. The sample lists nearly 95,000 clones, roughly three fifths occurring once. Germline V CDR1 and CDR2: KGHSH, LQKENI. This CDR3 contains 18 residues. Overall study results and limits: The study found most TCR sequences rare, yet found some public TCRs in many donors.

This chain connects TRBV18 to TRBJ1-2; 9 bases agree with TRBD1. The specimen was PBMCs. The receptor comes from a woman in her 30s in good health and CMV-seronegative. The CDR3 sequence is CASSPVTGTGRTNYGYTF. CDR3 coding DNA: TGTGCCAGCTCACCAGTAACCGGGACAGGGAGGACTAACTATGGCTACACCTTT.